One and the same sample provided the 23 T cell receptor beta chains below, sequenced in a study of T-cell memory formation after mild COVID-19. Each CDR3 protein gets one entry after TCRdb re-called the 5' RACE reads with MiXCR. This sample carries 65,000 to 90,000 distinct CDR3 sequences, approximately 15% of them seen once, and the ten largest clones take roughly a third. The sequencing input was PBMCs or a T cell subset sorted from them (not recorded which). All receptors come from an adult woman who had mild COVID-19 (a few samples of this study predate the infection). Cell type and time point are not known.

The J gene is TRBJ1-6, the V gene TRBV12-2; the D call TRBD1 from the table was never checked on the DNA. TRBV12-2 constitutes a pseudogene. The CDR3 contains 18 residues. Written as DNA, the CDR3 is TGTGCAAGTCGCTTAGGACGCACAGGGGTTCCCTATAATTCACCCCTCCACTTT. Amino acids: CASRLGRTGVPYNSPLHF.

DNA for the CDR3: TGCGCCAGCAGCAGGGGAGGCGACACTGAAGCTTTCTTT. Encoded protein: CASSRGGDTEAFF. The chain has TRBV5-1 and TRBJ1-1; a possible D gene is TRBD1 (5 bases). With 4 bases removed from V and 3 bases from J, the gap between germline ends came to 10 bases. The CDR3 is made up of 13 amino acids. Germline values: CDR1 SGHRS, CDR2 YFSETQ.

This clonotype was counted many times. The chain combines TRBV27 with TRBJ2-1, with TRBD2 identical over 10 bases. With 2 bases clipped from V and 0 bases from J, the junction kept 10 bases outside the gene matches. CDR1 and CDR2 (germline): MNHEY, SMNVEV (reference sequence). The CDR3 loop spans 19 amino acids. CDR3 residues: CASSLTSGAPGLSYNEQFF. The CDR3 DNA reads as TGTGCCAGCAGTTTAACTAGCGGGGCGCCCGGGCTCTCCTACAATGAGCAGTTCTTC.

The V gene is TRBV9, the J gene TRBJ2-1, with unresolved D. V lost 4 bases and J 6 bases, leaving 11 bases between the germline ends. In germline, CDR1 is SGDLS, CDR2 YYNGEE. The CDR3 loop spans 13 amino acids. Here the CDR3 DNA reads TGTGCCAGCAGCCCCCCCCAGTCCAATGAGCAGTTCTTC. Translated, it gives CASSPPQSNEQFF.

In its sample, this clonotype was seen a few times. The chain employs TRBV5-6 and TRBJ2-7; TRBD1 matches 8 bases. This CDR3 has 14 residues. Unmatched junction bases numbered 4, after V lost 4 bases and J lost 1 base. The germline V gene encodes CDR1 SGHDT and CDR2 YYEEEE. CDR3: CASSKGQGSYEQYF. The CDR3 DNA follows: TGTGCCAGCAGCAAAGGACAGGGATCCTACGAGCAGTACTTC.

This clonotype has at least ten counts. This chain uses TRBV7-6 with TRBJ2-7, with TRBD1 matching 11 bases. CDR3 size: 13 residues. The V segment lost 5 bases and the J segment 6 bases; nucleotides outside the gene matches: 3. Germline loops: CDR1 SGHVS, CDR2 FNYEAQ. CDR3 in amino acids: CASSQGTGGEQYF. CDR3 DNA: TGTGCCAGCAGCCAGGGGACAGGGGGCGAGCAGTACTTC. Combining the CDR3 with reference TRBV7-6 and TRBJ2-7 gives the whole variable domain GAGVSQSPRYKVTKRGQDVALRCDPISGHVSLYWYRQALGQGPEFLTYFNYEAQQDKSGLPNDRFSAERPEGSISTLTIQRTEQRDSAMYRCASSQGTGGEQYFGPGTRLTVT.

DNA for the CDR3: TGCGCCAGACGACTAGCGGGTCTCATTGGTACGCAGTATTTT. Encoded protein: CARRLAGLIGTQYF. The chain uses TRBV5-1 and TRBJ2-3, with 10 bases aligning to TRBD2. The CDR3 sequence is 14 residues long. Trimming took 8 bases from V and 8 from J; bases not matched to a gene: 11. CDR1 and CDR2 (germline): SGHRS, YFSETQ.

J is TRBJ2-1 and V is TRBV19; 8 nucleotides line up with TRBD2. Trimming cost V 7 bases and J 7 bases; bases outside gene matches: 9. The germline gives CDR1 LNHDA, CDR2 SQIVND (reference sequence). This CDR3 is 14 amino acids long. The CDR3 loop is CASTAAGVRNEQFF. CDR3 in DNA: TGTGCCAGTACAGCAGCGGGAGTTAGGAATGAGCAGTTCTTC.

The V and J genes are TRBV29-1 and TRBJ2-1; no clear D gene. Germline V gene sequence: CDR1 SQVTM, CDR2 ANQGSEA. The CDR3 covers 11 residues. Trimming pared 6 bases from V and 10 bases from J, leaving 13 bases between. The CDR3 region is CSVLNIGEQFF. The CDR3, as DNA: TGCAGCGTCCTAAACATCGGGGAGCAGTTCTTC.

This clonotype was seen at least ten times. The rearrangement links TRBV5-1 to TRBJ1-1; D might be TRBD1 (5 bases). Germline V CDR1 and CDR2: SGHRS, YFSETQ. The CDR3 consists of 13 residues. V gave up 3 bases and J gave up 0 bases, with 6 bases separating them. The CDR3 reads CASSWTMNTEAFF. In DNA form, the CDR3 reads TGCGCCAGCAGCTGGACAATGAACACTGAAGCTTTCTTT.

The sample holds a few counts of this clonotype. This sequence joins TRBV4-3 and TRBJ1-2; D gene unclear. The CDR3 is 16 amino acids. Trimming left V 0 bases short and J 0 bases short, with 11 bases between. Looked up from germline, CDR1 is LGHNA and CDR2 is YSLEER. The CDR3 DNA is TGCGCCAGCAGCCAAGATTTTCAACCGTCTAACTATGGCTACACCTTC. Translation: CASSQDFQPSNYGYTF.

The table lists this clonotype with a count of one. The rearrangement joins TRBV27 to TRBJ2-7, with D perhaps TRBD1 or TRBD2 (5 bases each). Trimming pared 6 bases from V and 3 bases from J, leaving 18 bases between. CDR3 size: 15 residues. Germline assignment: CDR1 MNHEY and CDR2 SMNVEV (reference sequence). The CDR3 DNA follows: TGTGCCAGCAGCTTTTCCGGGGCACTTAACTACGAGCAGTACTTC. This translates into CASSFSGALNYEQYF.

This clonotype was detected once. The chain recombines TRBV29-1 with TRBJ2-5, with D maybe TRBD1 (6 bases). The germline gives CDR1 SQVTM, CDR2 ANQGSEA. V was clipped by 7 bases and J by 5 bases, with 20 bases between them. The CDR3 totals 14 residues. The CDR3 loop is CSAPDSGVGETQYF. The CDR3 DNA is TGCAGCGCCCCGGACTCAGGGGTAGGGGAGACCCAGTACTTC.

This chain joins TRBV11-2 and TRBJ2-7, with D perhaps TRBD1 (6 bases). This CDR3 spans 17 amino acids. V dropped 4 bases and J dropped 0 bases, with 19 bases sitting between them. Germline values: CDR1 SGHAT, CDR2 FQNNGV. The chain's CDR3 is CASSSGLGALPSYEQYF. DNA of the CDR3: TGTGCCAGCAGCTCGGGGTTGGGGGCGCTACCCTCCTACGAGCAGTACTTC.

This clonotype was seen more than once but under ten times. This sequence joins TRBV12-3 or TRBV12-4 and TRBJ2-3; 12 bases are shared with TRBD2. The ends lost 7 bases at V and 0 bases at J; junction bases unmatched: 11. This CDR3 comprises 18 residues. CDR3 in DNA: TGTGCCAGCAACCTACTAGCGGGGGGCATGGATAGCACAGATACGCAGTATTTT. Its translation is CASNLLAGGMDSTDTQYF.

This clonotype was observed a handful of times. The CDR3 region is CASSNPPSGGAPETQYF. DNA for the CDR3: TGTGCCAGCAGTAACCCCCCTAGCGGGGGGGCCCCAGAGACCCAGTACTTC. The chain recombines TRBV6-5 with TRBJ2-5, with 12 bases matching TRBD2. The CDR3 sequence is 17 residues long. Trimming at V came to 5 bases and at J to 4 bases, leaving 11 bases not matched to a gene. Germline V lookup: CDR1 MNHEY, CDR2 SVGAGI.

This chain uses TRBV6-4 with TRBJ2-1, with D perhaps TRBD2 (6 bases). The CDR3 covers 16 residues. Looked up from germline, CDR1 is MRHNA and CDR2 is SNTAGT. V was cut by 3 bases and J by 8 bases, with 20 bases left in between. The CDR3 loop is CASSEGAGKGSDEQFF. DNA for the CDR3: TGTGCCAGCAGTGAAGGTGCGGGGAAGGGGTCCGATGAGCAGTTCTTC.

V usage is TRBV7-8 and J usage is TRBJ2-7; D unclear. CDR3 size: 12 residues. The V and J ends lost 5 bases and 3 bases respectively, with 8 bases between them. Per the germline V gene, CDR1 is SGHVS and CDR2 is FQNEAQ. CDR3 loop: CASSPADYEQYF. CDR3 bases: TGTGCCAGCAGCCCCGCCGACTACGAGCAGTACTTC. Together with reference TRBV7-8 and TRBJ2-7, the CDR3 gives the full variable domain: GAGVSQSPRYKVAKRGQDVALRCDPISGHVSLFWYQQALGQGPEFLTYFQNEAQLDKSGLPSDRFFAERPEGSVSTLKIQRTQQEDSAVYLCASSPADYEQYFGPGTRLTVT.

This clonotype was seen a few times. The chain combines TRBV15 with TRBJ1-1; D not resolved. Germline V gives CDR1 LNHNV, CDR2 YYDKDF (reference sequence). The CDR3 covers 16 residues. Trimming left V 3 bases short and J 4 bases short, with 18 bases between. The CDR3 loop reads CATSRDQEWTGTEAFF. The CDR3 DNA reads as TGTGCCACCAGCAGGGACCAGGAGTGGACGGGCACTGAAGCTTTCTTT.

The V call is TRBV4-3, the J call TRBJ2-1; maybe TRBD2 (5 bases). This CDR3 comprises 17 residues. With 0 bases removed from V and 4 bases from J, the gap between germline ends came to 16 bases. Germline CDR1 and CDR2: LGHNA and YSLEER. DNA of the CDR3: TGCGCCAGCAGCCAAGATCGGGCGGGCAGTATGTACAATGAGCAGTTCTTC. Translated: CASSQDRAGSMYNEQFF.

This clonotype was found a few times. The chain couples TRBV10-3 to TRBJ2-2; the D is unclear. The V end was cut by 3 bases, the J end by 7 bases, with 6 bases between. Germline CDR1 is ENHRY and CDR2 is SYGVKD. The CDR3 runs to 12 residues. For the CDR3, the DNA is TGTGCCATCAGTGAATCAGTCGGGGAGCTGTTTTTT. This encodes CAISESVGELFF.

This clonotype was found a few times. The gene calls are TRBV19 and TRBJ2-7; the match to TRBD1 covers 7 bases. Germline loops: CDR1 LNHDA, CDR2 SQIVND (reference sequence). This CDR3 spans 13 amino acids. V was pared by 7 bases and J by 5 bases, with 8 bases of the junction left unmatched. The DNA for the CDR3 is TGTGCCAGTATGGGACAGTCTCAGAACGAGCAGTACTTC. This gives the protein CASMGQSQNEQYF.

This clonotype has more than one count but fewer than ten. This chain joins TRBV7-9 and TRBJ2-3; no firm D call. The germline V gene encodes CDR1 SEHNR and CDR2 FQNEAQ (reference sequence). V gave up 3 bases and J gave up 2 bases, with 9 bases separating them. This CDR3 has 14 amino acids. CDR3: CASSLGASTDTQYF. CDR3 coding DNA: TGTGCCAGCAGCTTGGGTGCGTCCACAGATACGCAGTATTTT. Looking up the rest from reference TRBV7-9 and TRBJ2-3 gives the full variable domain: DTGVSQNPRHKITKRGQNVTFRCDPISEHNRLYWYRQTLGQGPEFLTYFQNEAQLEKSRLLSDRFSAERPKGSFSTLEIQRTEQGDSAMYLCASSLGASTDTQYFGPGTRLTVL.